The entry below describes one TCR beta chain. The Seattle site enrolled patients during active infection and followed them longitudinally. This sample is part of a study of blood T cell repertoires in COVID-19. Study-level background: T cells, B-cell-depleted T cells, or PBMCs provided the cDNA or gDNA that served as material.

Produced via immunoSEQ multiplex PCR; TCRdb's table is partial and in-frame only. This table holds approximately 400,000 clones, around 88% found once. The TCR sequence derives from a woman aged 45 to 65 with COVID-19, enrolled during active disease. The sequenced sample was peripheral blood.

The CDR3, as DNA: TGTGCCAGCAGCCCCACAGGGGGTCTATACACCTTC. Translated: CASSPTGGLYTF. This sequence joins TRBV7-3 and TRBJ1-2; TRBD1 matches at 8 bases. After removal of 5 bases from V and 11 bases from J, the junction contained 7 bases not matched to a gene. The CDR3 is 12 amino acids. Per germline, CDR1 SGHTA and CDR2 FQGTGA.